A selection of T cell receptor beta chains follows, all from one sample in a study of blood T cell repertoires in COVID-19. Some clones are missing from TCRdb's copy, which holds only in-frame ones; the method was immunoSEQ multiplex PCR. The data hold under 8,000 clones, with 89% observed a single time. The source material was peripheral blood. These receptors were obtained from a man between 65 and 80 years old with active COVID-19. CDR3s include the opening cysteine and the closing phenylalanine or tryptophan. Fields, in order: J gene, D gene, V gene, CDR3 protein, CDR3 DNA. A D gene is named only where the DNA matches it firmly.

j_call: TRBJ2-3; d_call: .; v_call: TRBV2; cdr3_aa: CASSEPGSGTDTQYF; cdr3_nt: TGTGCCAGCAGTGAACCAGGGTCAGGCACAGATACGCAGTATTTT
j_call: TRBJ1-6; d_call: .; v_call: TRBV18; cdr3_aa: CASSPTDRLSPLHF; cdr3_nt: TGTGCCAGCTCACCAACCGACAGGCTTTCACCCCTCCACTTT
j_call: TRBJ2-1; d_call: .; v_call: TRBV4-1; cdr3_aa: CASSPGVSYNEQFF; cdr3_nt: TGCGCCAGCAGCCCGGGGGTATCCTACAATGAGCAGTTCTTC
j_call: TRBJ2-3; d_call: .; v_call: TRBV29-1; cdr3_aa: CSVEHPPGVDTQYF; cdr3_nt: TGCAGCGTTGAACACCCTCCGGGGGTAGATACGCAGTATTTT
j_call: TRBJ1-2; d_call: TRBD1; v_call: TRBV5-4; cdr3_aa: CASTDRPGGSYGYTF; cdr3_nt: TGTGCCAGCACCGACCGTCCAGGGGGCTCCTATGGCTACACCTTC
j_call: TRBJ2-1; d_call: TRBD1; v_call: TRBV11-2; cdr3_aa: CASSLVGTGAHEQFF; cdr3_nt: TGTGCCAGCAGCTTAGTCGGGACAGGGGCCCATGAGCAGTTCTTC
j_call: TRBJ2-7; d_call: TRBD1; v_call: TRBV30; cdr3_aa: CAWSQGVNYEQYF; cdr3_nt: TGTGCCTGGAGTCAGGGGGTGAACTACGAGCAGTACTTC
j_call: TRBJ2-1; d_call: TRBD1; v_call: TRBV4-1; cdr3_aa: CASSQTGDYNEQFF; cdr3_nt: TGCGCCAGCAGCCAAACAGGGGACTACAATGAGCAGTTCTTC
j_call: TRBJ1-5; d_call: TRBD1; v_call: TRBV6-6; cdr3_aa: CASSPGQVVNQPQHF; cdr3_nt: TGTGCCAGCAGCCCGGGACAGGTAGTCAATCAGCCCCAGCATTTT
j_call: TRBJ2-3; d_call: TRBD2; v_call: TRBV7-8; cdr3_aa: CASSLAHLAGGTDTQYF; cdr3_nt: TGTGCCAGCAGCTTAGCCCACCTAGCGGGGGGCACAGATACGCAGTATTTT
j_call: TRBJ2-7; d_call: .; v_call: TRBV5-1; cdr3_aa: CASSLEGLSSYEQYF; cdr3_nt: TGCGCCAGCAGCTTGGAGGGACTCTCCTCCTACGAGCAGTACTTC
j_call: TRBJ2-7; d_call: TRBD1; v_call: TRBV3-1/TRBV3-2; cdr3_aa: CASSQDRSSYEQYF; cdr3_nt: TGTGCCAGCAGCCAGGACAGGTCCTCCTACGAGCAGTACTTC
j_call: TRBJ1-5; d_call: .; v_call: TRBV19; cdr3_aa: CASSARGLGLQPQHF; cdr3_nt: TGTGCCAGTAGTGCCCGGGGGTTGGGATTGCAGCCCCAGCATTTT
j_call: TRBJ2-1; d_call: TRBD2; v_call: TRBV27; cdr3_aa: CASRLTSGESFF; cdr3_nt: TGTGCCAGCAGGCTCACTAGCGGGGAGTCATTCTTC
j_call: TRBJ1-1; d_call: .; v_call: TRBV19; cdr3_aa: CASSNTGFGSTEAFF; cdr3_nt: TGTGCCAGTAGTAATACAGGGTTTGGAAGCACTGAAGCTTTCTTT